This TCR beta chain originates from a study of cytomegalovirus exposure and HLA in healthy donors. The study, taken as a whole, reports: Later analysis showed most CMV-associated TCR beta chains appearing HLA-restricted.

13 Jbeta primers and 60 Vbeta primers were used for the PCR. Method: immunoSEQ multiplex PCR; TCRdb's copy keeps in-frame clones and lacks some. Of tens of thousands of clones listed, roughly four fifths are singletons. To note about this clone: Its matching antigen is unknown.

The source is a man aged 25 to 40 in good health and CMV-seronegative. Material: PBMCs.

The CDR3 region is CASSVGRFQGGGYTF. The DNA for the CDR3 is TGTGCCAGCAGCGTAGGGCGGTTCCAAGGGGGTGGCTACACCTTC. The J gene is TRBJ1-2, the V gene TRBV9, with D tentatively TRBD1 (6 bases). Trimming stripped 0 bases from V and 7 bases from J, with 16 bases between. The CDR3 loop spans 15 amino acids. Germline CDR1 and CDR2: SGDLS and YYNGEE.